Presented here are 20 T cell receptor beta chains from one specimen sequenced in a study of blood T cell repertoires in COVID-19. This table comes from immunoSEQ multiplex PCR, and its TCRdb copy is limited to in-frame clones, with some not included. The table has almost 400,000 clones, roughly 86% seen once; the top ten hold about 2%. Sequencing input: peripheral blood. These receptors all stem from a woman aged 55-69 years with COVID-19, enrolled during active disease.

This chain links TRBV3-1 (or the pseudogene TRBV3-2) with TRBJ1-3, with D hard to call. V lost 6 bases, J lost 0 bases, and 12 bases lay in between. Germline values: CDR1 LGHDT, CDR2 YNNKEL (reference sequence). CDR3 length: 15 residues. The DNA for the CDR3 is TGTGCCAGCAGTATTATCCCGGGCTCTGGAAACACCATATATTTT. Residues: CASSIIPGSGNTIYF.

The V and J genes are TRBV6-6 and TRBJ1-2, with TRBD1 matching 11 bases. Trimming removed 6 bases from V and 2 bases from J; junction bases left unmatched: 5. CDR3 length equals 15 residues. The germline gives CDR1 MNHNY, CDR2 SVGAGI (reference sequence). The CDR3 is CASRGGQGENYGYTF. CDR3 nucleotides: TGTGCCAGCAGAGGGGGACAGGGGGAAAACTATGGCTACACCTTC.

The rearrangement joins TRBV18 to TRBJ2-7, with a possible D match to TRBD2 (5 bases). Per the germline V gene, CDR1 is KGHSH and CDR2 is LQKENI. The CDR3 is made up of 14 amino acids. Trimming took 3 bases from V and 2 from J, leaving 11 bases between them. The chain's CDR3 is CASSPSDGTYEQYF. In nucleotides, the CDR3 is TGTGCCAGCTCACCTTCTGACGGGACCTACGAGCAGTACTTC.

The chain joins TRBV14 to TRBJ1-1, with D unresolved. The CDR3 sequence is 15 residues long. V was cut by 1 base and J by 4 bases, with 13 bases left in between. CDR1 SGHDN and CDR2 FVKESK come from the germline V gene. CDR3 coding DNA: TGTGCCAGCAGCCAAGCCGGGAGTTTAACCACTGAAGCTTTCTTT. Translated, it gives CASSQAGSLTTEAFF.

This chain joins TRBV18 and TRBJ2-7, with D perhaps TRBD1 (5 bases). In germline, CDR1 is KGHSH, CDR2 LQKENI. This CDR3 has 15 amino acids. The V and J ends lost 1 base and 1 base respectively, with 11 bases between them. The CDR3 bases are TGTGCCAGCTCACCACAAAAGGGGCAGTCCTACGAGCAGTACTTC. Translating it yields CASSPQKGQSYEQYF.

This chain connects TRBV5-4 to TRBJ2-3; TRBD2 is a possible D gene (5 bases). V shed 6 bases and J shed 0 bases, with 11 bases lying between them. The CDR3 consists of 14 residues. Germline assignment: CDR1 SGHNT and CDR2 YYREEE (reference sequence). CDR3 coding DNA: TGTGCCAGCACCCGGGGTGGGAGCACAGATACGCAGTATTTT. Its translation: CASTRGGSTDTQYF.

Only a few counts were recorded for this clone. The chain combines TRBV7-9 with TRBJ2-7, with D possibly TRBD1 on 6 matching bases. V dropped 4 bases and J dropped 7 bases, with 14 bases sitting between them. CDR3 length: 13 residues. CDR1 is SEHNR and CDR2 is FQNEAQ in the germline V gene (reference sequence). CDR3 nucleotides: TGTGCCAGCAGCTCCAACAGGGTGCGGGAGCAGTACTTC. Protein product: CASSSNRVREQYF.

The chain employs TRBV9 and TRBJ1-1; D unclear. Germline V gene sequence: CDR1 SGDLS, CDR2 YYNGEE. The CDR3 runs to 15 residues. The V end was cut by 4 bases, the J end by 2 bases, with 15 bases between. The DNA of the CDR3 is TGTGCCAGCAGCCCCCATTGGCAGTCTAACACTGAAGCTTTCTTT. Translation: CASSPHWQSNTEAFF.

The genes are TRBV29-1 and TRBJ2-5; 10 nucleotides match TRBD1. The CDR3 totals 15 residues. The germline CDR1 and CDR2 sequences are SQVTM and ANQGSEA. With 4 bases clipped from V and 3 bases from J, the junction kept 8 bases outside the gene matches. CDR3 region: CSVVRDRGREETQYF. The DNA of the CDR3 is TGCAGCGTTGTTCGCGACAGGGGGCGGGAAGAGACCCAGTACTTC.

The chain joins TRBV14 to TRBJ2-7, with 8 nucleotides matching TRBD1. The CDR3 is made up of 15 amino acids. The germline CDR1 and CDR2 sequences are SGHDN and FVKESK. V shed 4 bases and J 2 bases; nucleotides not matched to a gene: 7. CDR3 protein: CASSLAGTGTYEQYF. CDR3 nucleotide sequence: TGTGCCAGCAGCCTAGCCGGGACAGGTACCTACGAGCAGTACTTC.

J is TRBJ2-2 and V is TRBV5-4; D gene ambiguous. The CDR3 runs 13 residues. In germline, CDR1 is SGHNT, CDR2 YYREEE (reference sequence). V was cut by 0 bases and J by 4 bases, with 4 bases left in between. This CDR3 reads CASSLVSTGELFF. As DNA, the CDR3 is TGTGCCAGCAGCTTGGTTAGCACCGGGGAGCTGTTTTTT.

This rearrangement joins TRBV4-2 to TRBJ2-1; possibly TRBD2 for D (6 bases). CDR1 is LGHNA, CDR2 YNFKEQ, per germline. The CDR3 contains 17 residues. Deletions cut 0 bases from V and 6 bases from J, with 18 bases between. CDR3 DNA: TGTGCCAGCAGCCAAGATTTGAGGCAGCCGGGACTCAATGAGCAGTTCTTC. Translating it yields CASSQDLRQPGLNEQFF.

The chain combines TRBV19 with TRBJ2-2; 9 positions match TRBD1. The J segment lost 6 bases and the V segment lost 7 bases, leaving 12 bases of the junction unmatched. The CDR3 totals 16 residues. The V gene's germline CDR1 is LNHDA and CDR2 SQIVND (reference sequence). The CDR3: CASIALGQGGPGELFF. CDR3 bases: TGTGCCAGTATCGCCCTGGGACAGGGTGGGCCCGGGGAGCTGTTTTTT.

The CDR3 sequence is CASSQTPRTDIYGYTF. The CDR3 nucleotides are TGCGCCAGCAGCCAAACCCCCCGGACAGATATCTATGGCTACACCTTC. This rearrangement joins TRBV4-1 to TRBJ1-2; tentatively, D is TRBD1 (6 bases). The germline V gene has CDR1 MGHRA and CDR2 YSYEKL. V was shortened by 2 bases and J by 4 bases, with 17 bases between the two germline ends. This CDR3 contains 16 residues.

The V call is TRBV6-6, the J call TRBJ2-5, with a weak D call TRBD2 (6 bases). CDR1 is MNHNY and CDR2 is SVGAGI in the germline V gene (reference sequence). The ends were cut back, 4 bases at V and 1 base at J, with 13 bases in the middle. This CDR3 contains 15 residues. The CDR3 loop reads CASSLKQGGQETQYF. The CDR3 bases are TGTGCCAGCAGTTTGAAGCAGGGAGGCCAAGAGACCCAGTACTTC.

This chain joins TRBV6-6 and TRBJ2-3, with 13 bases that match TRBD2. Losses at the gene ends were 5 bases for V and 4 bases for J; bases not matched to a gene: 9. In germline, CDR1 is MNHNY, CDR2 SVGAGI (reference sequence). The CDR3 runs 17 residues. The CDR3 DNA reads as TGTGCCAGCAGTCCAATAGGACTAGCGGGAGAAGCAGATACGCAGTATTTT. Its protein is CASSPIGLAGEADTQYF.

The CDR3 protein is CASSFSTGLLRGSTDTQYF. Here the CDR3 DNA reads TGTGCCAGCAGCTTCTCGACGGGACTTTTAAGAGGGAGCACAGATACGCAGTATTTT. The chain is built from TRBV2 and TRBJ2-3; tentative D call: TRBD2 (6 bases). Trimming cost V 6 bases and J 0 bases, with 25 bases left between them. Germline CDR1 SNHLY, CDR2 FYNNEI. The length of the CDR3 is 19 residues.

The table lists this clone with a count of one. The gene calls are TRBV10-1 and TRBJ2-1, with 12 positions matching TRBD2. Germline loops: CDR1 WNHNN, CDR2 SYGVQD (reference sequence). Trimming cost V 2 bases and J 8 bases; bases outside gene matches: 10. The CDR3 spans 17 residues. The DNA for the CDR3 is TGCGCCAGCAGTGAGGTCCCTAGCGGGGGGGCCGCGGATGAGCAGTTCTTC. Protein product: CASSEVPSGGAADEQFF.

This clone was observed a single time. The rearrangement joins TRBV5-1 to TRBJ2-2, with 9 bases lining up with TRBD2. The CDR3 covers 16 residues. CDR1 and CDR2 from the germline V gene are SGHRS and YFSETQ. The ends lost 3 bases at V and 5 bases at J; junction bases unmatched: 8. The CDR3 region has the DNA TGCGCCAGCAGCTCCATAGCGGGGGCCGGAACCGGGGAGCTGTTTTTT. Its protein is CASSSIAGAGTGELFF.

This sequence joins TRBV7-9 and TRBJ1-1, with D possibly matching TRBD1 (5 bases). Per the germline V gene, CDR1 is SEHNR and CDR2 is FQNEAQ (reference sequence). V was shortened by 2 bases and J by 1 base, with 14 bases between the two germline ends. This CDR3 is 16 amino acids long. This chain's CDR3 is CASSLLAGQGNTEAFF. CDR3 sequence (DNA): TGTGCCAGCAGCTTATTGGCAGGGCAAGGGAACACTGAAGCTTTCTTT.